The next 27 T cell receptor beta chains were all read from a single sample in a study of cytomegalovirus exposure and HLA in healthy donors. TCRdb's table, derived via immunoSEQ multiplex PCR, lists solely in-frame clones and lacks some. The sample consists of over 60,000 clones, 96% of them appearing once. The sample comprised PBMCs. The source of these receptors is a woman between 18 and 29 years old in good health and CMV-seropositive.

This clone came up once. The rearrangement links TRBV9 to TRBJ2-1; TRBD2 matches at 13 bases. The trim removed 4 bases at V and 7 bases at J, leaving 8 bases unmatched. The length of the CDR3 is 16 residues. CDR1 SGDLS and CDR2 YYNGEE come from the germline V gene. The CDR3 nucleotides read TGTGCCAGCAGCCCCTTACTAGCGGGAGGGCCAAATGAGCAGTTCTTC. As protein: CASSPLLAGGPNEQFF.

The chain joins TRBV7-2 to TRBJ2-3; TRBD2 matches 8 bases. Looked up from germline, CDR1 is SGHTA and CDR2 is FQGNSA. CDR3 length equals 15 residues. The V and J ends lost 0 bases and 4 bases, in that order; junction bases with no gene match: 3. In nucleotides, the CDR3 is TGTGCCAGCAGCTTAGCCGGCGGGAGGCCAGATACGCAGTATTTT. This translates into CASSLAGGRPDTQYF.

The chain joins TRBV5-4 to TRBJ2-3; tentative D call: TRBD2 (6 bases). V lost 5 bases and J lost 2, with 15 bases in between. This CDR3 spans 15 amino acids. Germline V gene lookup returns CDR1 SGHNT and CDR2 YYREEE (reference sequence). The CDR3 spells CASSKIAEDTDTQYF. CDR3 nucleotides: TGTGCCAGCAGTAAGATAGCGGAAGACACAGATACGCAGTATTTT.

The J gene is TRBJ2-5, the V gene TRBV6-5; TRBD2 might be the D (7 bases). Trimming removed 3 bases from V and 5 bases from J, with 13 bases in between. The germline gives CDR1 MNHEY, CDR2 SVGAGI. This CDR3 has 14 amino acids. The CDR3 here is CASSYTGGYETQYF. The CDR3 DNA sequence: TGTGCCAGCAGTTATACGGGGGGCTACGAGACCCAGTACTTC.

The V call is TRBV11-3, the J call TRBJ2-5; a weak D match, TRBD2 (6 bases). V was shortened by 5 bases and J by 5 bases, with 21 bases between the two germline ends. The CDR3 is 16 residues long. Germline CDR1 is SGHNT and CDR2 is YENEEA. CDR3: CASSKIDRGKRETQYF. DNA for the CDR3: TGTGCCAGCAGCAAAATCGACCGGGGGAAGAGGGAGACCCAGTACTTC.

The rearrangement joins TRBV4-1 to TRBJ1-3; D uncertain. CDR3 length: 15 amino acids. Germline V CDR1 and CDR2: MGHRA, YSYEKL. V dropped 4 bases and J dropped 1 base, with 11 bases sitting between them. CDR3 amino acids: CASSRPGQSGNTIYF. CDR3 DNA: TGCGCCAGCAGCCGCCCTGGGCAGTCTGGAAACACCATATATTTT.

The chain employs TRBV30 and TRBJ2-7; 9 bases match TRBD1. V was pared by 5 bases and J by 0 bases, with 8 bases of the junction left unmatched. The germline V gene has CDR1 GTSNPN and CDR2 SVGIG (reference sequence). The CDR3 runs 15 residues. The CDR3 loop is CAWGGQGPTSYEQYF. DNA of the CDR3: TGTGCCTGGGGCGGACAGGGGCCCACCTCCTACGAGCAGTACTTC.

This clone turned up a few times. The gene calls are TRBV5-4 and TRBJ2-2; 8 nucleotides align to TRBD2. CDR1 and CDR2 (germline): SGHNT, YYREEE (reference sequence). With 5 bases clipped from V and 9 bases from J, the junction kept 9 bases outside the gene matches. The CDR3 has 14 amino acids. CDR3 in amino acids: CASRHSGSDRELFF. DNA of the CDR3: TGTGCCAGCAGGCACAGCGGGAGTGACCGGGAGCTGTTTTTT.

V is TRBV11-3 and J is TRBJ2-7, with 8 positions matching TRBD2. Germline loops: CDR1 SGHNT, CDR2 YENEEA. V lost 11 bases and J lost 3; bases outside the gene matches: 9. CDR3 size: 13 residues. CDR3 nucleotide sequence: TGTGCCGCGGGGGGAGTTGAACACTACGAGCAGTACTTC. This sequence encodes CAAGGVEHYEQYF.

This chain joins TRBV29-1 and TRBJ2-1; 11 bases are shared with TRBD2. The CDR3 sequence is 18 residues long. The germline V gene encodes CDR1 SQVTM and CDR2 ANQGSEA. V gave up 4 bases and J gave up 0 bases; unmatched junction bases: 11. The CDR3 coding sequence is TGCAGCGTTGTACTTCGGACTAGCGGGTACCGCTCCTACAATGAGCAGTTCTTC. This sequence encodes CSVVLRTSGYRSYNEQFF.

The V gene is TRBV5-4, the J gene TRBJ2-2; D may be TRBD1 (5 bases). The ends were cut back, 1 base at V and 3 bases at J, with 10 bases in the middle. This CDR3 comprises 15 residues. CDR1 is SGHNT and CDR2 is YYREEE in the germline V gene (reference sequence). CDR3 amino acids: CASSLQGADTGELFF. CDR3 nucleotides: TGTGCCAGCAGCTTGCAAGGGGCTGACACCGGGGAGCTGTTTTTT.

This chain links TRBV15 with TRBJ2-7, with TRBD1 matching over 8 bases. The length of the CDR3 is 14 residues. J lost 6 bases, V lost 0 bases, and 4 bases had no gene match. The germline gives CDR1 LNHNV, CDR2 YYDKDF (reference sequence). The CDR3 nucleotides read TGTGCCACCAGCAGAGATGGACAGGGAACCGAGCAGTACTTC. Residues: CATSRDGQGTEQYF.

The chain has TRBV14 and TRBJ2-7, with 10 bases fitting TRBD1. CDR1 is SGHDN and CDR2 is FVKESK in the germline V gene. Trimming took 0 bases from V and 1 from J; bases not matched to a gene: 12. The CDR3 totals 19 residues. The chain's CDR3 is CASSQEPPWDRGASYEQYF. The DNA for the CDR3 is TGTGCCAGCAGCCAAGAGCCCCCCTGGGACAGGGGAGCGTCCTACGAGCAGTACTTC. The full variable domain, in which reference TRBV14 and TRBJ2-7 provide the parts outside the CDR3, is EAGVTQFPSHSVIEKGQTVTLRCDPISGHDNLYWYRRVMGKEIKFLLHFVKESKQDESGMPNNRFLAERTGGTYSTLKVQPAELEDSGVYFCASSQEPPWDRGASYEQYFGPGTRLTVT.

This clone appeared once. The chain links TRBV29-1 to TRBJ2-1, with TRBD2 identical over 14 bases. The CDR3 runs 16 residues. Germline values: CDR1 SQVTM, CDR2 ANQGSEA. V gave up 3 bases and J gave up 1 base; unmatched junction bases: 2. The CDR3 DNA reads TGCAGCGTTGAGGGACTAGCGGGGGCGTCCTACAATGAGCAGTTCTTC. Its translation is CSVEGLAGASYNEQFF.

Written as DNA, the CDR3 is TGCGCCAGCAGCTCGACGGCCAGCCAGGTCGAGCAGTACTTC. This translates into CASSSTASQVEQYF. The rearrangement uses TRBV5-1 and TRBJ2-7, with D unclear. This CDR3 comprises 14 residues. Germline CDR1 is SGHRS and CDR2 is YFSETQ. Trimming took off 3 bases at V and 6 bases at J, with 16 bases between the two ends.

The gene calls are TRBV18 and TRBJ2-1; TRBD2 agrees at 16 bases. Germline V gives CDR1 KGHSH, CDR2 LQKENI. J was trimmed by 6 bases and V by 2 bases; bases with no gene match: 4. This CDR3 comprises 17 residues. The CDR3 sequence: CASSPRGLAGGRNEQFF. CDR3 in DNA: TGTGCCAGCTCACCAAGGGGACTAGCGGGAGGGCGCAATGAGCAGTTCTTC. Drawing the rest from reference TRBV18 and TRBJ2-1, the complete variable domain is NAGVMQNPRHLVRRRGQEARLRCSPMKGHSHVYWYRQLPEEGLKFMVYLQKENIIDESGMPKERFSAEFPKEGPSILRIQQVVRGDSAAYFCASSPRGLAGGRNEQFFGPGTRLTVL.

The chain is built from TRBV4-3 and TRBJ2-3, with 8 bases fitting TRBD2. V was clipped by 4 bases and J by 5 bases; unmatched bases: 8. Looked up from germline, CDR1 is LGHNA and CDR2 is YSLEER. The CDR3 has 15 residues. The CDR3 nucleotides read TGCGCCAGCAGCCCCTCCGGGCGGGGGGAAGATACGCAGTATTTT. This codes for CASSPSGRGEDTQYF.

This clone has only a few counts. The chain is built from TRBV29-1 and TRBJ1-1; maybe TRBD1 (6 bases). Trimming removed 6 bases at V and 7 bases at J, with 9 bases between. From germline, CDR1 is SQVTM and CDR2 ANQGSEA. The CDR3 has 10 residues. CDR3 bases: TGCAGCGTGGGACACCTTGAAGCTTTCTTT. It translates to CSVGHLEAFF.

J is TRBJ2-7 and V is TRBV27, with TRBD1 identical over 9 bases. Germline V gene data show CDR1 as MNHEY and CDR2 as SMNVEV (reference sequence). V shed 9 bases, J shed 6 bases, and the junction held 12 bases outside the gene matches. The CDR3 covers 14 residues. CDR3 protein: CASSGTGSIFEQYF. CDR3 in DNA: TGTGCCAGTTCCGGGACAGGGTCTATATTCGAGCAGTACTTC.

This chain uses TRBV27 with TRBJ1-5, with D hard to call. Germline CDR1 MNHEY, CDR2 SMNVEV (reference sequence). Between the trimmed V and J ends, which lost 3 bases and 3 bases, there was a span of 12 bases. The CDR3 runs to 15 residues. CDR3 coding DNA: TGTGCCAGCAGTTTGCGGGAAGGGTACAATCAGCCCCAGCATTTT. Translation: CASSLREGYNQPQHF.

This clone showed up just once. The chain uses TRBV9 and TRBJ2-5; no firm D call. Germline CDR1 SGDLS, CDR2 YYNGEE. Trimming took 2 bases from V and 4 from J, leaving 18 bases between them. This CDR3 spans 16 amino acids. The CDR3 is CASSVTTGGLGETQYF. CDR3 nucleotide sequence: TGTGCCAGCAGCGTGACGACGGGTGGGTTAGGAGAGACCCAGTACTTC.

V gene TRBV4-1 combines with J gene TRBJ1-1; TRBD1 aligns across 10 bases. Germline values: CDR1 MGHRA, CDR2 YSYEKL. The trim removed 1 base at V and 6 bases at J, leaving 14 bases unmatched. The CDR3 is made up of 18 amino acids. In nucleotides, the CDR3 is TGCGCCAGCAGCCAAGCCGGCCCTGGACAGGGGGTGAAGGCTGAAGCTTTCTTT. It codes for CASSQAGPGQGVKAEAFF.

V is TRBV4-1 and J is TRBJ2-5; TRBD2 agrees at 7 bases. CDR1 and CDR2 (germline): MGHRA, YSYEKL. The CDR3 is 15 amino acids. With 0 bases clipped from V and 1 base from J, the junction kept 2 bases outside the gene matches. CDR3 sequence (DNA): TGCGCCAGCAGCCAAGAAACTAGCGCCCAAGAGACCCAGTACTTC. It translates to CASSQETSAQETQYF.

The chain combines TRBV19 with TRBJ1-1, with 7 bases that match TRBD1. V shed 5 bases and J 3 bases; nucleotides not matched to a gene: 12. The CDR3 is made up of 16 amino acids. Germline V gene lookup returns CDR1 LNHDA and CDR2 SQIVND (reference sequence). CDR3 DNA: TGTGCCAGTAGTCCGGGACAGCCGATGATGGACACTGAAGCTTTCTTT. This codes for CASSPGQPMMDTEAFF.

The chain uses TRBV2 and TRBJ1-2; the D is unclear. The CDR3 is 12 residues long. V was cut by 4 bases and J by 4 bases, with 7 bases left in between. Looked up from germline, CDR1 is SNHLY and CDR2 is FYNNEI. CDR3 in amino acids: CASSAGVYGYTF. CDR3 nucleotides: TGTGCCAGCAGTGCGGGAGTCTATGGCTACACCTTC.

This clone was counted only a few times. The V and J genes are TRBV6-5 and TRBJ2-7; TRBD1 might be the D (5 bases). Germline CDR1 reads MNHEY; CDR2 reads SVGAGI. This CDR3 region has 13 residues. The V end was cut by 5 bases, the J end by 7 bases, with 15 bases between. The CDR3 loop is CASSEEQVLEQYF. Written as DNA, the CDR3 is TGTGCCAGCAGTGAAGAACAGGTTTTGGAGCAGTACTTC.

The chain couples TRBV6-1 to TRBJ1-1, with 11 bases lining up with TRBD1. CDR3 length: 16 residues. The ends lost 4 bases at V and 6 bases at J; junction bases unmatched: 10. CDR1 is MNHNS and CDR2 is SASEGT in the germline V gene. CDR3 protein: CASSALGQGAQAEAFF. The CDR3 nucleotides are TGTGCCAGCAGTGCCCTTGGACAGGGGGCGCAGGCTGAAGCTTTCTTT.